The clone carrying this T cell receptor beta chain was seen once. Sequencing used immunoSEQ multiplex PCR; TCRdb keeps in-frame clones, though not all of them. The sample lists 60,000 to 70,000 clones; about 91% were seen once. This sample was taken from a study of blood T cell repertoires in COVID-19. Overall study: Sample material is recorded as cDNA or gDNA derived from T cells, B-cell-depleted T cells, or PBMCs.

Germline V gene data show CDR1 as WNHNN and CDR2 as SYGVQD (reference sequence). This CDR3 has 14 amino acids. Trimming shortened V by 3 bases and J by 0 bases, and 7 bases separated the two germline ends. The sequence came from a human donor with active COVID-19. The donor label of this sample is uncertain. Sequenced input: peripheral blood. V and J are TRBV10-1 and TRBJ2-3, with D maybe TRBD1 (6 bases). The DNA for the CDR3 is TGCGCCAGCAGTGAACAGGGAAGCACAGATACGCAGTATTTT. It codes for CASSEQGSTDTQYF.